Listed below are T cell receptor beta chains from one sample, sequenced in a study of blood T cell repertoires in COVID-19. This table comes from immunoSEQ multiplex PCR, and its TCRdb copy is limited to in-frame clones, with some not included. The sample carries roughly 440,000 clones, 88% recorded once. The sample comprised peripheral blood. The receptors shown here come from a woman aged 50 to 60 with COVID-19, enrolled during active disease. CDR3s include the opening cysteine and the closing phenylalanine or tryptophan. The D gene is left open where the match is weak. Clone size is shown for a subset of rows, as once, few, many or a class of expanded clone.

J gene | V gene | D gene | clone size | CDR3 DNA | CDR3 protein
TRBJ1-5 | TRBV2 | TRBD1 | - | TGTGCCAGCAGGGGGACAGCCTCCGCGTCCGTTATACATTTT | CASRGTASASVIHF
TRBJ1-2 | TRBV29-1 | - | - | TGCAGCGCTAAGGCGGTTTATGGCTACACCTTC | CSAKAVYGYTF
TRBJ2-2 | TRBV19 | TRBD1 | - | TGTGCCAGTAGTCCCCGACAGGGTGGGGCCGGGGAGCTGTTTTTT | CASSPRQGGAGELFF
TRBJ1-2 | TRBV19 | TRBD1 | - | TGTGCCAGTACCATATCGGGACAGGGGGGATTCTATGGCTACACCTTC | CASTISGQGGFYGYTF
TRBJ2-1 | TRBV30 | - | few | TGTGCCTGGAGTGTACTTCATTTAGAGGATGAGCAGTTCTTC | CAWSVLHLEDEQFF
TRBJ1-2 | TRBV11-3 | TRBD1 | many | TGTGCCAGCAGCCCAAACCCAGGGGGCGCTTATAATGGCTACACCTTC | CASSPNPGGAYNGYTF
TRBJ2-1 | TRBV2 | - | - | TGTGCCAGCAGCCCCGTCGCGGGGCCAAAGGAGCAGTTCTTC | CASSPVAGPKEQFF
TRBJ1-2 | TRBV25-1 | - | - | TGTGCCAGTTCCGGTCAGGTGTACTATGGCTACACCTTC | CASSGQVYYGYTF
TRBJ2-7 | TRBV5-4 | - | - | TGTGCCAGCAGCGTAAAGGGAGCAGGCTACGAGCAGTACTTC | CASSVKGAGYEQYF
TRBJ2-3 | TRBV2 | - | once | TGTGCCAGCAGTCGGACAGCGGATACGCAGTATTTT | CASSRTADTQYF
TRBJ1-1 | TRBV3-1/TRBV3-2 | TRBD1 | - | TGTGCCAGCAGCCCAACGGAGGGGGCCAGGGAAGCTTTCTTT | CASSPTEGAREAFF
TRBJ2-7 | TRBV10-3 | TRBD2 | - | TGTGCCATCATGGGGGGGAGCTCCTACGAGCAGTACTTC | CAIMGGSSYEQYF
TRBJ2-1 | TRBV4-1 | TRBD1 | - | TGCGCCAGCAGCCAAGTCCGGGACAGGGGGAATGAGCAGTTCTTC | CASSQVRDRGNEQFF
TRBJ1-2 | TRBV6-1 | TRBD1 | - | TGTGCCAGCAGTGCGCTGTGGACAGGGGGCGCTCCCAGCGGCTACACCTTC | CASSALWTGGAPSGYTF
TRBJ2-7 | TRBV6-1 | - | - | TGTGCCAGCAGTGAAGCAATAGGGGCTGATTTC | CASSEAIGADF
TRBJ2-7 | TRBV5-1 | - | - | TGCGCCAGCAGCTTCGCCCGACCTTCAGGTGACGAGCAGTACTTC | CASSFARPSGDEQYF
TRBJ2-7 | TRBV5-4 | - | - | TGTGCCAGCAGCTTAACAGACGAGCAGTACTTC | CASSLTDEQYF
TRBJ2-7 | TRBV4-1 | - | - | TGCGCCAGCAGCCAGACGACACCCTCCTACGAGCAGTACTTC | CASSQTTPSYEQYF
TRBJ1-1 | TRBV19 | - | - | TGTGCCAGTAGTATTACGGTGAACACTGAAGCTTTCTTT | CASSITVNTEAFF
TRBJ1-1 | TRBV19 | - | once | TGTGCCAGTAGTCCAGGGGAGACCCAGGGAGCTTTCTTT | CASSPGETQGAFF
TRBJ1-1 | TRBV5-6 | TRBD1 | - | TGTGCCAGCAGTCGTCATGACAGGGAGAACACTGAAGCTTTCTTT | CASSRHDRENTEAFF
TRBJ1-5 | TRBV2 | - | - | TGTGCCACCTCGGATGGGGGACTCAATCAGCCCCAGCATTTT | CATSDGGLNQPQHF
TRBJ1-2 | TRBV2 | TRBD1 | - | TGTGCCAGCAGTGCAACAGGGGGCGGCTATGGCTACACCTTC | CASSATGGGYGYTF
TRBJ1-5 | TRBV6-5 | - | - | TGTGCCAGCACCTGGGACAACTCCTACCGGCCCCAGCATTTT | CASTWDNSYRPQHF
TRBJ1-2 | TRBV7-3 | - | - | TGTGCCAGCAGCGAACAGGAAAACTATGGCTACACCTTC | CASSEQENYGYTF
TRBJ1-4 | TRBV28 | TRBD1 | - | TGTGCCAGCAGTAATAAGGACAGGGGAGATGAAAAACTGTTTTTT | CASSNKDRGDEKLFF
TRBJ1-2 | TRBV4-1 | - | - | TGCGCCAGCAGCCAAGATTGGGACACCTATGGCTACACCTTC | CASSQDWDTYGYTF
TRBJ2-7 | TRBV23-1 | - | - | TGCGCCAGCAGTCAATCCGGCAGGGGCTCCTACGAGCAGTACTTC | CASSQSGRGSYEQYF
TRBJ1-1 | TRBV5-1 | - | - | TGCGCCAGCAGCTTCAACGACAGGAACACTGAAGCTTTCTTT | CASSFNDRNTEAFF
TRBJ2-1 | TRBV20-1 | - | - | TGCAGTGCTAGTACAGGGAGCGGGGATGTTTTGCGGTTCTTC | CSASTGSGDVLRFF
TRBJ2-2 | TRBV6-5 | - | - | TGTGCCAGCAGACGACTCCTTAACACCGGGGAGCTGTTTTTT | CASRRLLNTGELFF
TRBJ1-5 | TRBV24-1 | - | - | TGTGCCACCAACGTTCTACCCCCCGGTCAGCCCCAGCATTTT | CATNVLPPGQPQHF
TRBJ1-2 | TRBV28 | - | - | TGTGCCAGCAGTTTAAACCGGGATGGCTACACCTTC | CASSLNRDGYTF
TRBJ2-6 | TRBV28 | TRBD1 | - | TGTGCCAGCAGTTTAGTTGCAGGGGGCCGCCTCTCTGGGGCCAACGTCCTGACTTTC | CASSLVAGGRLSGANVLTF
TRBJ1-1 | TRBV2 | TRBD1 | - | TGTGCCAGTTCGGGACAGACGTTTACTGAAGCTTTCTTT | CASSGQTFTEAFF
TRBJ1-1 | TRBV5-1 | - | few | TGCGCCAGCAGCTTGGGGCAGGCCAGCACTGAAGCTTTCTTT | CASSLGQASTEAFF
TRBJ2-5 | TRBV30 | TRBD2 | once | TGTGCCTGGAGAGTAGCGGGGGGGCCTGAGACCCAGTACTTC | CAWRVAGGPETQYF
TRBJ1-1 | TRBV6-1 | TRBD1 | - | TGTGCCAGCAGTGAAGAAAGGGACAGTCAAGCTTTCTTT | CASSEERDSQAFF
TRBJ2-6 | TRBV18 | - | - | TGTGCCAGCTCACCCCTCGGGGGTGCTGGGGCCAACGTCCTGACTTTC | CASSPLGGAGANVLTF
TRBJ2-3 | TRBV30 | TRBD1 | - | TGTGCCTGGAGTCCCTACAGGGGGCCGTCAGATACGCAGTATTTT | CAWSPYRGPSDTQYF
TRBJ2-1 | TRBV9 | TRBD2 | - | TGTGCCAGCAGCCCTTTCACTAGCGGGGGGGCCTATGAGCAGTTCTTC | CASSPFTSGGAYEQFF
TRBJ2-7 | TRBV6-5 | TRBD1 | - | TGTGCCAGCAGTTGGGCACAGGGGGCAGCTTCCTACGAGCAGTACTTC | CASSWAQGAASYEQYF
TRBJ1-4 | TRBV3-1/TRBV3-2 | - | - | TGTGCCAGCAGCCAAGTTTACGGCGGGGGGAGGGAAAAACTGTTTTTT | CASSQVYGGGREKLFF
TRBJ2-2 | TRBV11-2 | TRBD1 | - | TGTGCCAGCAGCTTCCTCGAGACAGGGATGGCCGGGGAGCTGTTTTTT | CASSFLETGMAGELFF
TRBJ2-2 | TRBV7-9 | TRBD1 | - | TGTGCCAGCAGCCCGCGACAGGGTGTCGGCGGGGAGCTGTTTTTT | CASSPRQGVGGELFF
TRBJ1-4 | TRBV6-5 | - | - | TGTGCCAGCACCATGGGGAGTTATCGGGAAAAACTGTTTTTT | CASTMGSYREKLFF
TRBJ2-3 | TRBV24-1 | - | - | TGTGCCACCAGCCGCCGGTCGGGAGATACGCAGTATTTT | CATSRRSGDTQYF
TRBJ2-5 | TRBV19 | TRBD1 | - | TGTGCCAGCCGTGAGGGGGCGGCCGAAAAGACCCAGTACTTC | CASREGAAEKTQYF